The subject of this entry is one TCR beta chain. This sample stems from a study of shared clonotypes between healthy human individuals. The method was immunoSEQ multiplex PCR; TCRdb's version includes in-frame clones alone and lacks a portion of them. The data show 450,000 to 600,000 clones, about four fifths seen once. CDR3 size: 11 residues. Trimming took 4 bases from V and 4 from J, leaving 5 bases between them. CDR1 and CDR2 (germline): MNHNY, SVGAGI (reference sequence). Without sorting, samples used about 90 million PBMCs for genomic DNA. V and J are TRBV6-6 and TRBJ2-7; no firm D call. The sample comprised PBMCs. This TCR came from a woman aged 40 to 49 in good health. Some clones in this sample may be carry-over from other donors' samples. The CDR3 is CASSFKYEQYF. In DNA, the CDR3 is TGTGCCAGCAGTTTCAAATACGAGCAGTACTTC.